This entry features one T cell receptor (beta chain) sequence. Germline CDR1 and CDR2: SGHTA and FQGTGA. V lost 8 bases and J lost 5, with 15 bases in between. This CDR3 has 13 residues. This sample is drawn from a study of blood T cell repertoires in COVID-19. Original methodology: For nucleated cells, counts were estimated from reference gene primer amplification. TCRdb's table, derived via immunoSEQ multiplex PCR, lists solely in-frame clones and lacks some. That table is the source of V, J and clone size, and D and trimming were worked out from the DNA. The sample yields under 300,000 clones, around 86% seen once.

The chain links TRBV7-3 to TRBJ2-5; D may be TRBD1 (6 bases). The sample comprised peripheral blood. This clonotype originated in a man between 45 and 60 years old with acute or convalescent COVID-19. CDR3 loop: CASGAGAQETQYF. As DNA, the CDR3 is TGTGCCAGCGGGGCAGGGGCCCAGGAGACCCAGTACTTC.